Listed below are T cell receptor beta chains from one sample, sequenced in a study of shared clonotypes between healthy human individuals. This table comes from immunoSEQ multiplex PCR, and its TCRdb copy is limited to in-frame clones, with some not included. Of 2 million to 3 million clones listed, roughly 93% are singletons. Sequenced sample: naive CD4+ T cells from PBMCs. Source of these receptors: a man between 18 and 29 years old in good health. Some clones in this sample may be carry-over from other donors' samples. Each CDR3 is given with its conserved first and last residue. The D gene is left open where the match is weak.

.	TRBJ2-5	TRBV11-2	CASSQRTGNQETQYF	TGTGCCAGCAGCCAAAGAACAGGGAACCAAGAGACCCAGTACTTC
.	TRBJ2-5	TRBV18	CASSPLVGAMETQYF	TGTGCCAGCTCACCATTAGTAGGGGCGATGGAGACCCAGTACTTC
TRBD2	TRBJ2-1	TRBV9	CASSASPSGSINEQFF	TGTGCCAGCAGCGCCTCTCCTAGCGGGAGTATCAATGAGCAGTTCTTC
.	TRBJ1-2	TRBV7-2	CASSPARYGYTF	TGTGCCAGCAGCCCCGCGAGGTATGGCTACACCTTC
.	TRBJ1-6	TRBV18	CASSPGTDNSPLHF	TGTGCCAGCTCACCTGGGACCGATAATTCACCCCTCCACTTT
.	TRBJ1-4	TRBV27	CASSLGGAGEKLFF	TGTGCCAGCAGTTTGGGAGGGGCGGGGGAAAAACTGTTTTTT
.	TRBJ1-1	TRBV30	CAWAWTQNTEAFF	TGTGCCTGGGCTTGGACACAGAACACTGAAGCTTTCTTT
TRBD2	TRBJ2-3	TRBV7-3	CASSATSESTDTQYF	TGTGCCAGCAGCGCCACTAGCGAAAGCACAGATACGCAGTATTTT
TRBD2	TRBJ2-3	TRBV13	CASRRPGLAGDTQYF	TGTGCCAGCAGGCGCCCGGGACTAGCGGGAGATACGCAGTATTTT
.	TRBJ2-3	TRBV9	CASSASTDTQYF	TGTGCCAGCAGCGCCTCCACAGATACGCAGTATTTT